These T cell receptor beta chains were read from a single sample in a study of control samples from healthy donors and cancer patients. The repertoire was sequenced with immunoSEQ multiplex PCR; TCRdb's copy has only in-frame clones and lacks some. This table has around 130,000 clones, over 75% appearing once. The sequencing sample was made of blood. These receptors were taken from a man aged 50-60 years in good health. CDR3s include the opening cysteine and the closing phenylalanine or tryptophan. A D gene is named only where the DNA matches it firmly. Expanded clones are given a class, and other clones once, few, many or no size at all.

TRBJ1-1,.,14,.,TRBV6-1,TGTGCCAGCAGTGACGGGGTCATGAACACTGAAGCTTTCTTT,CASSDGVMNTEAFF
TRBJ1-3,.,15,.,TRBV11-2,TGTGCCAGCGCAAGAGGAGTTATCGCTGGAAACACCATATATTTT,CASARGVIAGNTIYF
TRBJ2-7,.,13,TRBD1,TRBV3-1/TRBV3-2,TGTGCCAGCAGCGGGGACAGGGGGAACGAGCAGTACTTC,CASSGDRGNEQYF
TRBJ1-2,.,13,.,TRBV10-3,TGTGCCATCAGTGATTCAGGGTACTATGGCTACACCTTC,CAISDSGYYGYTF
TRBJ2-7,.,14,.,TRBV3-1/TRBV3-2,TGTGCCAGCAGCCCGACGACAGTCCCCTACGAGCAGTACTTC,CASSPTTVPYEQYF
TRBJ2-2,.,14,TRBD1,TRBV7-3,TGTGCCAGCAGCGGGGGACAGGGTACCGGGGAGCTGTTTTTT,CASSGGQGTGELFF
TRBJ2-7,.,16,TRBD1,TRBV18,TGTGCCAGCTCACCACCTATTTCGGGACAGCTATACGAGCAGTACTTC,CASSPPISGQLYEQYF
TRBJ2-5,.,16,.,TRBV7-2,TGTGCCAGCAGCTTTTTCGGCGGGGGCTTCCAAGAGACCCAGTACTTC,CASSFFGGGFQETQYF
TRBJ1-1,once,15,.,TRBV5-1,TGCGCCAGCAGCTTGGGACAGGCACTGAACACTGAAGCTTTCTTT,CASSLGQALNTEAFF
TRBJ1-5,once,16,.,TRBV4-1,TGCGCCAGCAGCCAAGACCCGGCAGGGTGGGGACAGCCCCAGCATTTT,CASSQDPAGWGQPQHF
TRBJ1-5,once,16,TRBD1,TRBV7-9,TGTGCCAGCAGCTGGACAGGAATTGATAGCAATCAGCCCCAGCATTTT,CASSWTGIDSNQPQHF
TRBJ2-5,once,13,.,TRBV19,TGTGCCAGTAGTCCCGCTGGGCGAGAGACCCAGTACTTC,CASSPAGRETQYF
TRBJ2-4,.,16,.,TRBV5-8,TGTGCCAGCAGCTCCGGAATCGGTGGGGCCAAAAACATTCAGTACTTC,CASSSGIGGAKNIQYF
TRBJ2-3,.,16,TRBD1,TRBV5-5,TGTGCCAGCAGCTACCCCCAGGGGGTTAGCACAGATACGCAGTATTTT,CASSYPQGVSTDTQYF
TRBJ2-1,.,17,TRBD2,TRBV5-1,TGCGCCAGCAGCTTGGCCGCTCAGGGACTAGCGGGGGGGGAGCAGTTCTTC,CASSLAAQGLAGGEQFF
TRBJ2-2,.,17,TRBD1,TRBV14,TGTGCCAGCAGCCACCAGCAGGGACAGGGGAACACCGGGGAGCTGTTTTTT,CASSHQQGQGNTGELFF
TRBJ2-5,.,14,.,TRBV7-3,TGTGCCAGCAGCTTAGGGGGACGCCAAGAGACCCAGTACTTC,CASSLGGRQETQYF
TRBJ1-6,.,14,.,TRBV5-4,TGTGCCAGCAGCCCTGGACAGCGTGGGGGAGAACTCCACTTT,CASSPGQRGGELHF
TRBJ2-1,.,16,.,TRBV19,TGTGCCAGTAGGAAACAAGACTTCCACCGGGACAATGAGCAGTTCTTC,CASRKQDFHRDNEQFF
TRBJ2-1,.,15,TRBD2,TRBV27,TGTGCCAGCAGTTTTGCGGGGGGGGCCTACAATGAGCAGTTCTTC,CASSFAGGAYNEQFF
TRBJ1-6,.,15,.,TRBV18,TGTGCCAGCTCATCCGACAGGCCGCGTAATTCACCCCTCCACTTT,CASSSDRPRNSPLHF
TRBJ2-7,.,14,.,TRBV7-9,TGTGCCAGCAGCCTGGACGGGGGAACCTACGAGCAGTACTTC,CASSLDGGTYEQYF
TRBJ2-3,.,17,TRBD1,TRBV2,TGTGCCACCATCCCGCGAAGCCAGGGGGCAGGGCCAGATACGCAGTATTTT,CATIPRSQGAGPDTQYF
TRBJ2-7,.,14,TRBD1,TRBV7-7,TGTGCCAGCAGCCGGACAGGGGGTGGGGACGAGCAGTACTTC,CASSRTGGGDEQYF
TRBJ2-3,once,18,TRBD2,TRBV2,TGTGCCAGCAGTGTAATAACCCTAGCGGGGACTAGCACAGATACGCAGTATTTT,CASSVITLAGTSTDTQYF
TRBJ1-6,few,15,.,TRBV6-1,TGTGCCAGCAGTGAATGGGGGAGTAGAAATTCACCCCTCCACTTT,CASSEWGSRNSPLHF